Presented here are 15 T cell receptor beta chains from one specimen sequenced in a study of blood T cells in healthy people across ages. A J-beta primer mix and a sample-barcoded 5' primer were used in a second PCR of roughly 6 to 12 cycles. TCRdb redid the calling of the 5' RACE reads with MiXCR, one entry per CDR3 protein. In the table there are about 800,000 distinct CDR3 sequences, 55% to 70% of which are singletons. The sample taken for sequencing was blood. The receptors were sampled from a man aged 25-40 years in good health.

This clonotype has only a few counts. This chain joins TRBV20-1 and TRBJ2-3; TRBD2 aligns across 7 bases. Germline CDR1 DFQATT, CDR2 SNEGSKA (reference sequence). Trimming removed 6 bases from V and 0 bases from J; junction bases left unmatched: 9. This CDR3 has 15 amino acids. CDR3 sequence reads: CSARDLAESTDTQYF. The CDR3, as DNA: TGCAGTGCCCGAGACCTAGCGGAAAGCACAGATACGCAGTATTTT.

V is TRBV14 and J is TRBJ1-1, with 7 bases lining up with TRBD1. V lost 1 base and J lost 0; bases outside the gene matches: 11. This CDR3 is built from 18 residues. Germline CDR1 reads SGHDN; CDR2 reads FVKESK. CDR3 residues: CASSQAGGRMTLNTEAFF. The CDR3 bases are TGTGCCAGCAGCCAAGCAGGGGGTAGGATGACGTTGAACACTGAAGCTTTCTTT.

The chain joins TRBV11-2 to TRBJ1-1; D might be TRBD1 (6 bases). CDR3 length: 14 amino acids. Looked up from germline, CDR1 is SGHAT and CDR2 is FQNNGV. V was trimmed by 6 bases and J by 4 bases, leaving 15 bases between them. This chain's CDR3 is CASRGGFRATEAFF. CDR3 coding DNA: TGTGCCAGCAGAGGGGGTTTTCGTGCCACTGAAGCTTTCTTT.

The chain combines TRBV7-2 with TRBJ2-5; D call uncertain. The end of the DNA fits TRBJ2-7 better, so the J call may be wrong. The CDR3 totals 13 residues. Germline CDR1 reads SGHTA; CDR2 reads FQGNSA. CDR3 DNA: TGTGCCAGCAGCTCCTTCAATCGGGACGAGCAGTACTTC. This gives the protein CASSSFNRDEQYF.

J is TRBJ2-5 and V is TRBV29-1, with 12 positions matching TRBD2. In germline, CDR1 is SQVTM, CDR2 ANQGSEA. CDR3 length: 14 residues. With V trimmed by 4 bases and J by 5 bases, 5 bases remained unmatched. CDR3: CSVALAGGGETQYF. Written as DNA, the CDR3 is TGCAGCGTTGCCCTAGCGGGAGGGGGGGAGACCCAGTACTTC.

The chain is built from TRBV4-2 and TRBJ1-6; D is possibly TRBD1 (5 bases). There are 14 residues in the CDR3. V dropped 0 bases and J dropped 10 bases, with 10 bases sitting between them. Germline V lookup: CDR1 LGHNA, CDR2 YNFKEQ. In DNA, the CDR3 is TGTGCCAGCAGCCAAGACAGGGAGGGGTCACCCCTCCACTTT. Protein: CASSQDREGSPLHF.

The chain carries TRBV4-3 and TRBJ2-4, with TRBD1 as a possible D gene (6 bases). V was clipped by 0 bases and J by 7 bases, with 19 bases between them. The CDR3 spans 17 residues. The germline V gene encodes CDR1 LGHNA and CDR2 YSLEER. The CDR3 reads CASSQDQGTEGRNIQYF. CDR3 nucleotide sequence: TGCGCCAGCAGCCAAGATCAGGGGACGGAAGGTCGGAACATTCAGTACTTC.

The chain recombines TRBV3-1 with TRBJ2-4; a possible D gene is TRBD2 (6 bases). Germline V lookup: CDR1 LGHDT, CDR2 YNNKEL (reference sequence). The CDR3 runs to 15 residues. V was cut by 2 bases and J by 0 bases, with 8 bases left in between. CDR3 in DNA: TGTGCCAGCAGCCAACCGGGACTAGCCAAAAACATTCAGTACTTC. This codes for CASSQPGLAKNIQYF.

V gene TRBV6-5 combines with J gene TRBJ2-7; maybe TRBD2 (6 bases). Per germline, CDR1 MNHEY and CDR2 SVGAGI. This CDR3 spans 13 amino acids. Deletions cut 7 bases from V and 7 bases from J, with 17 bases between. CDR3 region: CASTSLRGTEQYF. The CDR3 nucleotides read TGTGCCAGCACCTCTCTAAGAGGGACTGAGCAGTACTTC.

This clonotype was seen just once. DNA for the CDR3: TGCAGCGGAGCACTAGCGTCCCAAAATGAGCAGTTCTTC. Translated, it gives CSGALASQNEQFF. The genes are TRBV29-1 and TRBJ2-1, with TRBD2 identical over 7 bases. Germline CDR1 SQVTM, CDR2 ANQGSEA. This CDR3 comprises 13 residues. Losses at the gene ends were 7 bases for V and 7 bases for J; bases not matched to a gene: 10.

A note on this clonotype: A much larger clone lies one base from this, so it may be a read error. For the CDR3, the DNA is TGTGCCAGCAGTTACCCGAGACTAGCGGGTTACAATGAGCAGTACTTC. It specifies CASSYPRLAGYNEQYF. This chain joins TRBV6-2 or TRBV6-3 and TRBJ2-4, with 10 positions matching TRBD2. This CDR3 has 16 residues. Unmatched junction bases numbered 14, after V lost 2 bases and J lost 13 bases. Germline-derived CDR1 and CDR2 are MNHEY and SVGEGT.

The V gene is TRBV20-1, the J gene TRBJ1-1; TRBD1 aligns across 7 bases. Germline V CDR1 and CDR2: DFQATT, SNEGSKA (reference sequence). Germline trimming cut 7 bases from V and 3 bases from J; bases unmatched to any gene: 5. The CDR3 sequence is 12 residues long. The DNA of the CDR3 is TGCAGTGGGAGACAGGGAGACACTGAAGCTTTCTTT. This gives the protein CSGRQGDTEAFF.

V gene TRBV6-5 combines with J gene TRBJ2-2; TRBD1 is a possible D gene (6 bases). V shed 0 bases and J shed 7 bases, with 15 bases lying between them. CDR1 and CDR2 (germline): MNHEY, SVGAGI. The CDR3 consists of 16 residues. The CDR3 region has the DNA TGTGCCAGCAGTTACTCGAGGCGCACAGGGATCGGGGAGCTGTTTTTT. This gives the protein CASSYSRRTGIGELFF.

The gene calls are TRBV20-1 and TRBJ1-2; 10 bases align to TRBD1. V trimming: 0 bases; J trimming: 5 bases; junction bases outside the gene matches: 12. Germline loops: CDR1 DFQATT, CDR2 SNEGSKA (reference sequence). The CDR3 extends over 17 amino acids. CDR3 in DNA: TGCAGTGCTAGAGATTTCCGTGATGGACAGGGGGTATATGGCTACACCTTC. Its translation is CSARDFRDGQGVYGYTF.

V is TRBV20-1 and J is TRBJ1-6, with D maybe TRBD1 (6 bases). CDR3 length: 17 residues. Germline V gene data show CDR1 as DFQATT and CDR2 as SNEGSKA (reference sequence). Deletions cut 0 bases from V and 0 bases from J, with 12 bases between. The CDR3 sequence: CSARDRQASSYNSPLHF. DNA of the CDR3: TGCAGTGCTAGAGACCGACAGGCGAGCTCCTATAATTCACCCCTCCACTTT.